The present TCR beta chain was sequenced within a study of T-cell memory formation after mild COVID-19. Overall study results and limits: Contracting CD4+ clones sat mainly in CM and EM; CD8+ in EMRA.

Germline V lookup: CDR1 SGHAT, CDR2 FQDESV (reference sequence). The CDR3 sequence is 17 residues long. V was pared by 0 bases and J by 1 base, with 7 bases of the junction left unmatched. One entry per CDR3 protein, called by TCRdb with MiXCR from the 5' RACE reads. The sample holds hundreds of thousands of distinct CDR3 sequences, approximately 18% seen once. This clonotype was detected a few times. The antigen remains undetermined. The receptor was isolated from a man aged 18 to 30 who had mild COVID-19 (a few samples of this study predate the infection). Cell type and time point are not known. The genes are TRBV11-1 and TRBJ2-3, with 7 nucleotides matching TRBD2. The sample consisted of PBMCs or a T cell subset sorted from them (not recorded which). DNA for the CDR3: TGTGCCAGCAGCTTAGCGCGGGGGAAACGGGGCACAGATACGCAGTATTTT. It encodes CASSLARGKRGTDTQYF.